The clone carrying this TCR beta chain has at least ten counts. The data were obtained in a study of Graves' ophthalmopathy and Graves' hyperthyroidism. RNA transcripts were the source from which TCR beta CDR3 regions were amplified. HTBI primers primed a first-round RT-PCR, and a second-round multiplex PCR followed. TCRdb ran MiXCR on the multiplex PCR reads and lists one entry per CDR3 protein. The sample lists about 390,000 distinct CDR3 sequences; 15% were seen once. Trimming left V 6 bases short and J 2 bases short, with 10 bases between. The CDR3 sequence is 13 residues long. Germline V CDR1 and CDR2: MNHNS, SASEGT.

This TCR derives from a woman aged 18-29 years with stable Graves' hyperthyroidism. The J gene is TRBJ2-5, the V gene TRBV6-1; perhaps D is TRBD1 or TRBD2 (5 bases each). Input material: peripheral blood. The CDR3 DNA is TGTGCCAGCAGAGGGACCGCACAAGAGACCCAGTACTTC. This translates into CASRGTAQETQYF.